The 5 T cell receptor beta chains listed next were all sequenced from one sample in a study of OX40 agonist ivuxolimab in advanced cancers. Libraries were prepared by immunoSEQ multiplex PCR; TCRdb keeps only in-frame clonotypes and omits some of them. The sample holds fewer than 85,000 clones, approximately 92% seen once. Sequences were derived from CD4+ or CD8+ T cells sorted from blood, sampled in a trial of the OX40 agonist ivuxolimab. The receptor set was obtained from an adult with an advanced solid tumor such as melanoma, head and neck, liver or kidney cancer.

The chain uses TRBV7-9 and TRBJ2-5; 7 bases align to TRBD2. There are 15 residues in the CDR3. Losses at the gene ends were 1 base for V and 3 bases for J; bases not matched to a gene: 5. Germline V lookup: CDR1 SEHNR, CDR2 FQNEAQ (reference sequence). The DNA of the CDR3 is TGTGCCAGCAGCTTAGAGGTCGGGGGGAAAGAGACCCAGTACTTC. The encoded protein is CASSLEVGGKETQYF.

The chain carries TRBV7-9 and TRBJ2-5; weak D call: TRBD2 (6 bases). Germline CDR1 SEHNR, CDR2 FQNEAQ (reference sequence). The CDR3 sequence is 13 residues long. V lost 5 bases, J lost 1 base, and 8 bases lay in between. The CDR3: CASSGGLQETQYF. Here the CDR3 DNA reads TGTGCCAGCAGCGGGGGACTCCAAGAGACCCAGTACTTC.

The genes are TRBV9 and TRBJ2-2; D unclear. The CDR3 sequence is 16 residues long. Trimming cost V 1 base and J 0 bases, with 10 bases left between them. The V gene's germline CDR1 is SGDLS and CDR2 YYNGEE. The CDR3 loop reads CASSVQDIANTGELFF. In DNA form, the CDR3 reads TGTGCCAGCAGCGTACAGGATATAGCGAACACCGGGGAGCTGTTTTTT.

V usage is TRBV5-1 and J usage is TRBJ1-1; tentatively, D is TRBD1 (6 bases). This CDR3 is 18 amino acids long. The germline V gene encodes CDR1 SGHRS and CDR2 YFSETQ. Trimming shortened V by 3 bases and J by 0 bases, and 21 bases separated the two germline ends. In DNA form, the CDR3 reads TGCGCCAGCAGCTCCTTCGGACAGTCGACCGTAATGAACACTGAAGCTTTCTTT. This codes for CASSSFGQSTVMNTEAFF.

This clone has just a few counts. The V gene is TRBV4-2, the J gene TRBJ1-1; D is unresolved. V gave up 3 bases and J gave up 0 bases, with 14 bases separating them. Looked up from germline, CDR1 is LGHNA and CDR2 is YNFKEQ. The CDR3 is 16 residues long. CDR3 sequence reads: CASSHLPGTLNTEAFF. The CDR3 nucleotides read TGTGCCAGCAGCCACCTTCCTGGCACCTTGAACACTGAAGCTTTCTTT.